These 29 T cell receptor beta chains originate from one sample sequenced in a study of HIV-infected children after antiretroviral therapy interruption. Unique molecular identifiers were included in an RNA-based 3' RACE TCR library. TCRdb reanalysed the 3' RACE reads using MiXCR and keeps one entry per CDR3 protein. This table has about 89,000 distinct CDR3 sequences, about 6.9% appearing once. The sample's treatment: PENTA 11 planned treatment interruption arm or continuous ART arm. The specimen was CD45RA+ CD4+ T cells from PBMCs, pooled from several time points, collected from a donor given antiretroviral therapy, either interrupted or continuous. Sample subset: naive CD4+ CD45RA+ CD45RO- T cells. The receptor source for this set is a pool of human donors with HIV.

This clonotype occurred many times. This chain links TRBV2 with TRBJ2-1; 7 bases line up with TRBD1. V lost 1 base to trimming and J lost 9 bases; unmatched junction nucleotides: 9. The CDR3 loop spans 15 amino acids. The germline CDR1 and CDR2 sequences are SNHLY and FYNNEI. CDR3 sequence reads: CASSEEQGKGTEQFF. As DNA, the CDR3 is TGTGCCAGCAGTGAAGAACAGGGGAAGGGCACTGAGCAGTTCTTC.

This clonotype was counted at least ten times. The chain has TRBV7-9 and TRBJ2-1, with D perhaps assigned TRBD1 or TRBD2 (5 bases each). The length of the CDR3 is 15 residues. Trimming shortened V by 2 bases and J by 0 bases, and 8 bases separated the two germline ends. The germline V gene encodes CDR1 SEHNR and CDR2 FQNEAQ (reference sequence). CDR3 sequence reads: CASSLKGSSYNEQFF. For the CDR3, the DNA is TGTGCCAGCAGCTTAAAGGGGAGCTCCTACAATGAGCAGTTCTTC.

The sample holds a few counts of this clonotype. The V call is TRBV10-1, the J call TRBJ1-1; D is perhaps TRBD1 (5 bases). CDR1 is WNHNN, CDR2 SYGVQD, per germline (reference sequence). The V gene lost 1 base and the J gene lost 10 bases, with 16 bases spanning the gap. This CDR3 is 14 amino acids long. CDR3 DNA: TGCGCCAGCAGTGAGTACATCGGGGGGGATTCAGCTTTCTTT. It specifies CASSEYIGGDSAFF.

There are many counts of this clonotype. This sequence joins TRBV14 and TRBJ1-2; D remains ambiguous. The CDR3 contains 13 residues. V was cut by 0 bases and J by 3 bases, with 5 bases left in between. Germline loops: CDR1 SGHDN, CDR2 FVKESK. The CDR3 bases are TGTGCCAGCAGCCAAGACAGCTACTATGGCTACACCTTC. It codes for CASSQDSYYGYTF.

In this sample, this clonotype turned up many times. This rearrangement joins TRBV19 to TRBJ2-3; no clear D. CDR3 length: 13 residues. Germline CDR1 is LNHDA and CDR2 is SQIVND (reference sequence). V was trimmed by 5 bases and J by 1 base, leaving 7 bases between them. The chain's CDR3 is CASSSRGTDTQYF. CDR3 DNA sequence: TGTGCCAGTAGTTCCCGAGGCACAGATACGCAGTATTTT.

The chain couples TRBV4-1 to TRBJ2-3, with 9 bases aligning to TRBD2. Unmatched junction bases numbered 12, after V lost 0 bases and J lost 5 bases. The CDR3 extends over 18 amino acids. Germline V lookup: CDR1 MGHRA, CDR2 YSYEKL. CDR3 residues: CASSQDIAGGPAGDTQYF. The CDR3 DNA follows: TGCGCCAGCAGCCAAGATATTGCGGGGGGGCCAGCAGGAGATACGCAGTATTTT.

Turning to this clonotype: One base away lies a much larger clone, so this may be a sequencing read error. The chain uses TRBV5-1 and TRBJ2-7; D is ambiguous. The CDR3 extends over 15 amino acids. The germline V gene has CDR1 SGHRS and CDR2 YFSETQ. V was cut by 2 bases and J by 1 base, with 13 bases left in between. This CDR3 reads CASSLVEFVSYEQYF. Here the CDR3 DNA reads TGCGCCAGCAGCTTAGTGGAGTTCGTGTCCTACGAGCAGTACTTC.

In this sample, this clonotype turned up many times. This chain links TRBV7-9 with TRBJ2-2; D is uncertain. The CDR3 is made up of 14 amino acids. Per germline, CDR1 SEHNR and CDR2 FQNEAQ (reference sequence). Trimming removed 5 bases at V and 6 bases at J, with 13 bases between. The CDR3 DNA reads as TGTGCCAGCAGCACGCAGGAATGGGCCGGGGAGCTGTTTTTT. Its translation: CASSTQEWAGELFF.

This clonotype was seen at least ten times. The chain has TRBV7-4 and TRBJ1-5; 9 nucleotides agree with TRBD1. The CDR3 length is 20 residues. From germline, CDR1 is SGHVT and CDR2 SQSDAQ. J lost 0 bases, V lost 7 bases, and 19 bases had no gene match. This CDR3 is CASIITRGQGLEDSNQPQHF. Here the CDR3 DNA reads TGTGCCAGCATTATAACTCGGGGACAGGGCTTGGAGGATAGCAATCAGCCCCAGCATTTT.

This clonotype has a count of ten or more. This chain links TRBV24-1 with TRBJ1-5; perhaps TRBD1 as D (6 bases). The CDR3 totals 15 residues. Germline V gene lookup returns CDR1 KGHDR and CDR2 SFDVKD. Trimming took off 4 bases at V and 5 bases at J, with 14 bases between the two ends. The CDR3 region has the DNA TGTGCCACCAGTGACGCAACGGGGGGCGATCAGCCCCAGCATTTT. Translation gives CATSDATGGDQPQHF.

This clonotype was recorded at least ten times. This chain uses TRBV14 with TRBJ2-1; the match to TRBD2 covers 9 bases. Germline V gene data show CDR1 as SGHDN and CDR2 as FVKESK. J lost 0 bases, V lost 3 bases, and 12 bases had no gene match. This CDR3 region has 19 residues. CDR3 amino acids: CASSQRVLTSGNSYNEQFF. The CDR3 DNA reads TGTGCCAGCAGCCAGAGGGTCTTGACTAGCGGAAACTCCTACAATGAGCAGTTCTTC.

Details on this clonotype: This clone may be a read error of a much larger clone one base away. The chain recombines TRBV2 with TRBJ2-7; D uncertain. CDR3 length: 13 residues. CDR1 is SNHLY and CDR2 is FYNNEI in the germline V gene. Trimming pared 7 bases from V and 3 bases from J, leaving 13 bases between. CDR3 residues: CASTTGLNYEQYF. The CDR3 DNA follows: TGTGCCAGCACGACGGGCCTCAACTACGAGCAGTACTTC.

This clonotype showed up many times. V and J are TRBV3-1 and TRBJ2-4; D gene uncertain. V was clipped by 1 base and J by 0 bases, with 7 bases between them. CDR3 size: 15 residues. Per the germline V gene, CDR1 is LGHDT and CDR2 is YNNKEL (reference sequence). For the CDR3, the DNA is TGTGCCAGCAGCCAAGGGCTGACAGCCAAAAACATTCAGTACTTC. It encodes CASSQGLTAKNIQYF.

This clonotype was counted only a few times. The CDR3 coding sequence is TGTGCCAGCTCCCCTAAAAGGGGAGTCTCCTACGAGCAGTACTTC. Translation gives CASSPKRGVSYEQYF. J is TRBJ2-7 and V is TRBV18, with D tentatively TRBD1 or TRBD2 (5 bases each). Trimming shortened V by 6 bases and J by 0 bases, and 15 bases separated the two germline ends. Germline V gene sequence: CDR1 KGHSH, CDR2 LQKENI. The CDR3 extends over 15 amino acids.

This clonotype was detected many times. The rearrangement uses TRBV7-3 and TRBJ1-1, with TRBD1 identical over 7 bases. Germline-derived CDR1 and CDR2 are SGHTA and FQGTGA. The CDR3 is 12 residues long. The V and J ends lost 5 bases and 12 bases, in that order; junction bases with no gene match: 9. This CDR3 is CASSNRQGLTFF. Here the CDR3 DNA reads TGTGCCAGCAGCAATCGACAGGGCTTGACTTTCTTT. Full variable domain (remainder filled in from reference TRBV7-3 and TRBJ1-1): GAGVSQTPSNKVTEKGKYVELRCDPISGHTALYWYRQSLGQGPEFLIYFQGTGAADDSGLPNDRFFAVRPEGSVSTLKIQRTERGDSAVYLCASSNRQGLTFFGQGTRLTVV.

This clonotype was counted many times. The CDR3 is CASSPGGKDTQYF. The CDR3 DNA reads TGTGCCAGCAGCCCAGGGGGCAAAGATACGCAGTATTTT. The chain couples TRBV7-6 to TRBJ2-3; 8 nucleotides line up with TRBD1. The CDR3 consists of 13 residues. V was clipped by 5 bases and J by 5 bases; unmatched bases: 3. Per the germline V gene, CDR1 is SGHVS and CDR2 is FNYEAQ.

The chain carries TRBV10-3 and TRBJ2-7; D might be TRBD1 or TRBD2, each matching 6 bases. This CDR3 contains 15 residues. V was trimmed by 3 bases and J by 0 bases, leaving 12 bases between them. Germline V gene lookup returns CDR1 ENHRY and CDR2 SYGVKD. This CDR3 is CAISEQGLFSYEQYF. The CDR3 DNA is TGTGCCATCAGTGAACAGGGACTTTTCTCCTACGAGCAGTACTTC.

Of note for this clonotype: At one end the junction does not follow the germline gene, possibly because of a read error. CDR3 protein: CASSEALGGGARRAF. CDR3 DNA: TGTGCCAGCAGTGAAGCGCTTGGCGGGGGGGCCCGGAGGGCCTTC. The genes are TRBV2 and TRBJ2-7, with TRBD2 identical over 9 bases. In germline, CDR1 is SNHLY, CDR2 FYNNEI. This CDR3 comprises 15 residues.

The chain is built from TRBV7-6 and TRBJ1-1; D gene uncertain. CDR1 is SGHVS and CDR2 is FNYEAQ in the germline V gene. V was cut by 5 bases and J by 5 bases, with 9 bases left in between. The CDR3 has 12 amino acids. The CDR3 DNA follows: TGTGCCAGCAGCGGTGTGGGGACTGAAGCTTTCTTT. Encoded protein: CASSGVGTEAFF.

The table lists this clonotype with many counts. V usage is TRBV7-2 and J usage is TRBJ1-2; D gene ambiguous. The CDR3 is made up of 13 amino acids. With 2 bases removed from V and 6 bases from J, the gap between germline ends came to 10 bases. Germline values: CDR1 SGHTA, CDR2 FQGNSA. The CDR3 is CASSLRAADGYTF. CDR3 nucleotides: TGTGCCAGCAGCTTACGGGCAGCTGATGGCTACACCTTC. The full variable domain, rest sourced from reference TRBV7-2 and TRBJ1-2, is GAGVSQSPSNKVTEKGKDVELRCDPISGHTALYWYRQSLGQGLEFLIYFQGNSAPDKSGLPSDRFSAERTGGSVSTLTIQRTQQEDSAVYLCASSLRAADGYTFGSGTRLTVV.

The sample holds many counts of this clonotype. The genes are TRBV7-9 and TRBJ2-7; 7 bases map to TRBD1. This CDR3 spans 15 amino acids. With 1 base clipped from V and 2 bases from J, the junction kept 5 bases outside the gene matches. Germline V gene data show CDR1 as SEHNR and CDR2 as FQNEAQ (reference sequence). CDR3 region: CASSLVPDRPYEQYF. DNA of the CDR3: TGTGCCAGCAGCTTAGTTCCGGACAGGCCCTACGAGCAGTACTTC. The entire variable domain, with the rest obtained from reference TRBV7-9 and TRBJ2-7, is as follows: DTGVSQNPRHKITKRGQNVTFRCDPISEHNRLYWYRQTLGQGPEFLTYFQNEAQLEKSRLLSDRFSAERPKGSFSTLEIQRTEQGDSAMYLCASSLVPDRPYEQYFGPGTRLTVT.

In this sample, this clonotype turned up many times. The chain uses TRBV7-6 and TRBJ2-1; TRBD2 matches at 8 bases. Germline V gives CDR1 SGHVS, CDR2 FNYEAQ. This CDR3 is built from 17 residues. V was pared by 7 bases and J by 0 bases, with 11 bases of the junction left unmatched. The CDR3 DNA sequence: TGTGCCAGCACCCCAGTCGGCGGGGGGAGCTCCTACAATGAGCAGTTCTTC. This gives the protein CASTPVGGGSSYNEQFF.

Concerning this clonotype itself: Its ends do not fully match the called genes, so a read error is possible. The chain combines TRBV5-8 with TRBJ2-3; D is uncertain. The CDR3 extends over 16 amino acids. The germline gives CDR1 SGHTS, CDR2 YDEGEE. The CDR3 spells CVSSSRTVETTDTQYF. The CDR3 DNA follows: TGTGTCAGCAGTTCCCGGACGGTCGAAACCACAGATACGCAGTATTTT.

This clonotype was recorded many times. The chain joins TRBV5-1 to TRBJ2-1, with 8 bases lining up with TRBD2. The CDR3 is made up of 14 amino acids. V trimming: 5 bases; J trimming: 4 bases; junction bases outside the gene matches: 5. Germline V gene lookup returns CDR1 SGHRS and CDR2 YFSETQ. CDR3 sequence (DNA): TGCGCCAGCAGTTCGGGGGGGCTGTACAATGAGCAGTTCTTC. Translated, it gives CASSSGGLYNEQFF. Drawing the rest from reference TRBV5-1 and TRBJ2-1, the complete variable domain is KAGVTQTPRYLIKTRGQQVTLSCSPISGHRSVSWYQQTPGQGLQFLFEYFSETQRNKGNFPGRFSGRQFSNSRSEMNVSTLELGDSALYLCASSSGGLYNEQFFGPGTRLTVL.

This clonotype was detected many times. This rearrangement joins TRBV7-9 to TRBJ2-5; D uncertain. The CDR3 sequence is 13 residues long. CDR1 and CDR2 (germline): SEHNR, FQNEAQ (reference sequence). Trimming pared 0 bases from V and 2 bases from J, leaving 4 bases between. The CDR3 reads CASSLAEQETQYF. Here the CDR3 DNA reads TGTGCCAGCAGCTTAGCAGAGCAAGAGACCCAGTACTTC.

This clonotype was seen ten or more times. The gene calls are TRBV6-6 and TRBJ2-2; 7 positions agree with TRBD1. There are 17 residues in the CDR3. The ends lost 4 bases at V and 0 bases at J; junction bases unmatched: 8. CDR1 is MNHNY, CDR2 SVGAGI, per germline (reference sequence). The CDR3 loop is CASSSHRGYSNTGELFF. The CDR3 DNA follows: TGTGCCAGCAGTTCCCACAGGGGATACTCGAACACCGGGGAGCTGTTTTTT.

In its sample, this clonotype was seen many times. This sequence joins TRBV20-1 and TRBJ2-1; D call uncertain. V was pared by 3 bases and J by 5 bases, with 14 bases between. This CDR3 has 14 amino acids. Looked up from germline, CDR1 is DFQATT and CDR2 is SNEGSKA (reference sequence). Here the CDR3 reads CSARWASGDNEQFF. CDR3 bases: TGCAGTGCTAGGTGGGCCTCCGGCGACAATGAGCAGTTCTTC.

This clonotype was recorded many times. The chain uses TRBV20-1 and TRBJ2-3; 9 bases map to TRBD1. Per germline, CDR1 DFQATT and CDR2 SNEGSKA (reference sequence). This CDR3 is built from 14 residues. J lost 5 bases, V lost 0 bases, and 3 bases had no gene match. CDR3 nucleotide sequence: TGCAGTGCTAGAGATCACAGGGGGCAAGATACGCAGTATTTT. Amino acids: CSARDHRGQDTQYF.

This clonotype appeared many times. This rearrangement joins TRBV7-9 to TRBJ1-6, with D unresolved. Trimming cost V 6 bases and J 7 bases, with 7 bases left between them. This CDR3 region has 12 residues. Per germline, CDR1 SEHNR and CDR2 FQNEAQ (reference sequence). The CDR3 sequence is CASSPGNSPLHF. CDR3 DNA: TGTGCCAGCAGTCCGGGGAATTCACCCCTCCACTTT. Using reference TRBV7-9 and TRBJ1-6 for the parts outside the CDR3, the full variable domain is DTGVSQNPRHKITKRGQNVTFRCDPISEHNRLYWYRQTLGQGPEFLTYFQNEAQLEKSRLLSDRFSAERPKGSFSTLEIQRTEQGDSAMYLCASSPGNSPLHFGNGTRLTVT.